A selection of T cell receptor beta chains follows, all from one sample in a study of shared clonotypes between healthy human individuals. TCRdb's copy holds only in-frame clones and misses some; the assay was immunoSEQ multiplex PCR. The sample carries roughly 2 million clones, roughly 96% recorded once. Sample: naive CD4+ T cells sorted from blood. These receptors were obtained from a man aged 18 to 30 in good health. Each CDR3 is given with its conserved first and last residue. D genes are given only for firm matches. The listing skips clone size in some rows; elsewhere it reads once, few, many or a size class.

CDR3aa: CASSLVPGFEKLFF; CDR3nt: TGTGCCAGCAGCCTAGTTCCGGGGTTCGAAAAACTGTTTTTT; j_gene: TRBJ1-4; v_gene: TRBV28; d_gene: NA; abundance: once
CDR3aa: CASSLHSSGYEQYF; CDR3nt: TGTGCCAGCAGCTTACATTCTAGCGGCTACGAGCAGTACTTC; j_gene: TRBJ2-7; v_gene: TRBV11-3; d_gene: TRBD2; abundance: NA
CDR3aa: CASSSWGRPGNEQFF; CDR3nt: TGTGCCAGCAGCTCCTGGGGGCGGCCGGGGAATGAGCAGTTCTTC; j_gene: TRBJ2-1; v_gene: TRBV5-6; d_gene: NA; abundance: NA
CDR3aa: CASSPNTGNFYEQYF; CDR3nt: TGTGCCAGCTCACCTAACACAGGGAATTTCTACGAGCAGTACTTC; j_gene: TRBJ2-7; v_gene: TRBV18; d_gene: NA; abundance: NA
CDR3aa: CASSSGHSLSYEQYF; CDR3nt: TGTGCCAGCAGCTCGGGACACTCCCTCTCCTACGAGCAGTACTTC; j_gene: TRBJ2-7; v_gene: TRBV7-9; d_gene: NA; abundance: few
CDR3aa: CASSIRTTWNTGELFF; CDR3nt: TGTGCCAGTAGTATCCGGACTACTTGGAACACCGGGGAGCTGTTTTTT; j_gene: TRBJ2-2; v_gene: TRBV19; d_gene: NA; abundance: NA
CDR3aa: CASRTTSGPYNEQFF; CDR3nt: TGTGCCAGCAGGACCACTAGCGGGCCATACAATGAGCAGTTCTTC; j_gene: TRBJ2-1; v_gene: TRBV6-5; d_gene: TRBD2; abundance: NA
CDR3aa: CASSPQEGLGTEAFF; CDR3nt: TGTGCCAGCTCACCACAGGAGGGCTTGGGCACTGAAGCTTTCTTT; j_gene: TRBJ1-1; v_gene: TRBV18; d_gene: NA; abundance: NA
CDR3aa: CASSLEGREQFF; CDR3nt: TGCGCCAGCAGCTTGGAAGGGAGGGAGCAGTTCTTC; j_gene: TRBJ2-1; v_gene: TRBV5-1; d_gene: NA; abundance: few
CDR3aa: CASSQILPGSLHF; CDR3nt: TGTGCCAGCAGCCAAATATTACCGGGATCCCTCCACTTT; j_gene: TRBJ1-6; v_gene: TRBV14; d_gene: NA; abundance: NA
CDR3aa: CASSHLDRDHSPLHF; CDR3nt: TGTGCCAGCAGCCACCTGGACAGGGACCATTCACCCCTCCACTTT; j_gene: TRBJ1-6; v_gene: TRBV14; d_gene: TRBD1; abundance: NA
CDR3aa: CASSEARSANYGYTF; CDR3nt: TGTGCCAGCAGTGAAGCGAGGTCAGCTAACTATGGCTACACCTTC; j_gene: TRBJ1-2; v_gene: TRBV2; d_gene: NA; abundance: NA
CDR3aa: CASSLSGQGTGELFF; CDR3nt: TGTGCCAGCAGTTTATCAGGACAGGGAACCGGGGAGCTGTTTTTT; j_gene: TRBJ2-2; v_gene: TRBV28; d_gene: TRBD1; abundance: NA
CDR3aa: CASSELREQYF; CDR3nt: TGCGCCAGCAGTGAGTTAAGGGAGCAGTACTTC; j_gene: TRBJ2-7; v_gene: TRBV10-1; d_gene: NA; abundance: NA
CDR3aa: CASSLGPTSEQYF; CDR3nt: TGCGCCAGCAGCTTGGGACCGACGAGCGAGCAGTACTTC; j_gene: TRBJ2-7; v_gene: TRBV5-1; d_gene: NA; abundance: NA
CDR3aa: CASSGQGKDQPQHF; CDR3nt: TGTGCCAGCAGTGGGCAGGGGAAAGATCAGCCCCAGCATTTT; j_gene: TRBJ1-5; v_gene: TRBV28; d_gene: NA; abundance: NA
CDR3aa: CASRRDLRGTVLF; CDR3nt: TGTGCCAGTAGACGGGACCTACGGGGGACAGTATTATTC; j_gene: TRBJ1-2; v_gene: TRBV19; d_gene: TRBD1; abundance: NA
CDR3aa: CASSDSGRGEAFF; CDR3nt: TGTGCCAGCAGTGACTCCGGGAGGGGTGAAGCTTTCTTT; j_gene: TRBJ1-1; v_gene: TRBV6-4; d_gene: NA; abundance: once
CDR3aa: CASGGAGNYGYTF; CDR3nt: TGTGCCAGCGGTGGGGCAGGGAACTATGGCTACACCTTC; j_gene: TRBJ1-2; v_gene: TRBV28; d_gene: NA; abundance: NA
CDR3aa: CASSVHPGGETGELFF; CDR3nt: TGTGCCAGCAGCGTGCATCCGGGTGGTGAGACCGGGGAGCTGTTTTTT; j_gene: TRBJ2-2; v_gene: TRBV9; d_gene: NA; abundance: NA
CDR3aa: CASSETGLAGEQYF; CDR3nt: TGTGCCAGCAGTGAGACGGGACTAGCTGGAGAGCAGTACTTC; j_gene: TRBJ2-7; v_gene: TRBV6-1; d_gene: TRBD2; abundance: NA
CDR3aa: CASSVGLGFSYEQYF; CDR3nt: TGTGCCAGCAGCGTAGGCCTCGGGTTTTCGTACGAGCAGTACTTC; j_gene: TRBJ2-7; v_gene: TRBV9; d_gene: NA; abundance: NA
CDR3aa: CAISGGTSTYEQYF; CDR3nt: TGTGCCATCAGTGGAGGGACTAGTACCTACGAGCAGTACTTC; j_gene: TRBJ2-7; v_gene: TRBV10-3; d_gene: TRBD2; abundance: NA
CDR3aa: CAGGTGSNQPQHF; CDR3nt: TGTGCCGGGGGGACAGGTAGCAATCAGCCCCAGCATTTT; j_gene: TRBJ1-5; v_gene: TRBV7-9; d_gene: TRBD1; abundance: few
CDR3aa: CASSFRGTGLGTDTQYF; CDR3nt: TGTGCCAGCAGCTTTAGGGGTACCGGGTTGGGCACAGATACGCAGTATTTT; j_gene: TRBJ2-3; v_gene: TRBV7-2; d_gene: NA; abundance: NA
CDR3aa: CASSEAPGQKKINYGYTF; CDR3nt: TGTGCCAGCAGTGAAGCCCCGGGACAGAAAAAGATAAACTATGGCTACACCTTC; j_gene: TRBJ1-2; v_gene: TRBV2; d_gene: TRBD1; abundance: NA
CDR3aa: CASSLTGEKLFF; CDR3nt: TGTGCCAGCAGCTTGACGGGTGAAAAACTGTTTTTT; j_gene: TRBJ1-4; v_gene: TRBV5-6; d_gene: NA; abundance: NA